The next 23 T cell receptor beta chains were all read from a single sample in a study of PD-1 blockade in classical Hodgkin lymphoma. Brentuximab vedotin exposure varied, and every patient relapsed after autologous stem cell transplantation. Produced via immunoSEQ multiplex PCR; TCRdb's table is partial and in-frame only. The table has about 94,000 clones, about 91% seen once. The specimen was peripheral blood mononuclear cells (PBMCs), collected before the second cycle of nivolumab. The receptors shown here come from a human donor with classical Hodgkin lymphoma.

The chain links TRBV5-5 to TRBJ2-7; D not resolved. Trimming removed 0 bases from V and 0 bases from J, with 7 bases in between. Germline CDR1 and CDR2: SGHKS and YYEKEE (reference sequence). The CDR3 is made up of 14 amino acids. CDR3 sequence: CASSLVGFSYEQYF. The CDR3 region has the DNA TGTGCCAGCAGCTTGGTGGGTTTCTCCTACGAGCAGTACTTC.

The chain recombines TRBV5-6 with TRBJ2-2; D is undetermined. V dropped 0 bases and J dropped 4 bases, with 4 bases sitting between them. This CDR3 spans 13 amino acids. Germline V gene lookup returns CDR1 SGHDT and CDR2 YYEEEE. CDR3 coding DNA: TGTGCCAGCAGCTTGGAGATCACCGGGGAGCTGTTTTTT. Translated, it gives CASSLEITGELFF.

This chain joins TRBV4-1 and TRBJ2-3; 11 bases map to TRBD2. This CDR3 has 14 amino acids. CDR1 and CDR2 (germline): MGHRA, YSYEKL. The trim removed 2 bases at V and 6 bases at J, leaving 1 base unmatched. As DNA, the CDR3 is TGCGCCAGCAGCCAATGGACTAGCGGGGATACGCAGTATTTT. Protein product: CASSQWTSGDTQYF.

The chain has TRBV10-3 and TRBJ2-2; 9 bases map to TRBD2. V shed 6 bases, J shed 4 bases, and the junction held 3 bases outside the gene matches. Germline CDR1 ENHRY, CDR2 SYGVKD. The CDR3 spans 14 residues. The DNA of the CDR3 is TGTGCCATCAGCGGGACTAGCCGCACCGGGGAGCTGTTTTTT. Encoded protein: CAISGTSRTGELFF.

The chain joins TRBV7-9 to TRBJ2-7; tentative D call: TRBD1 (6 bases). The V gene lost 1 base and the J gene lost 2 bases, with 21 bases spanning the gap. CDR1 and CDR2 (germline): SEHNR, FQNEAQ (reference sequence). There are 18 residues in the CDR3. The CDR3 DNA reads TGTGCCAGCAGCTTAGAGCTAAGTCCAGGGGCCTTCACCTACGAGCAGTACTTC. This encodes CASSLELSPGAFTYEQYF.

This clone has only a few counts. The chain joins TRBV6-5 to TRBJ1-6; tentative D call: TRBD1 (6 bases). The germline V and J ends were trimmed by 5 bases and 5 bases, with 10 bases remaining between them. CDR1 and CDR2 (germline): MNHEY, SVGAGI. The CDR3 has 14 residues. The CDR3 spells CASSPQGDNSPLHF. CDR3 nucleotides: TGTGCCAGCAGTCCACAGGGAGATAATTCACCCCTCCACTTT.

This chain connects TRBV19 to TRBJ2-2; no clear D. The CDR3 has 17 amino acids. The V end was cut by 8 bases, the J end by 0 bases, with 19 bases between. Germline loops: CDR1 LNHDA, CDR2 SQIVND (reference sequence). CDR3 nucleotide sequence: TGTGCCAGTGTCAGAAGGGATACTACGCCGAACACCGGGGAGCTGTTTTTT. Protein product: CASVRRDTTPNTGELFF.

This sequence joins TRBV9 and TRBJ2-7, with 9 bases matching TRBD1. V dropped 4 bases and J dropped 0; count of bases not matched to a gene: 17. CDR1 is SGDLS, CDR2 YYNGEE, per germline. The CDR3 length is 19 residues. The CDR3 DNA follows: TGTGCCAGCAGCCTTTCCGGGACAGGGCAGGAAGGACTCTCCTACGAGCAGTACTTC. This gives the protein CASSLSGTGQEGLSYEQYF.

Note on this clone: At one end, the junction sequence differs from germline, possibly due to a read error. V and J are TRBV10-2 and TRBJ2-1; 9 bases fit TRBD2. CDR3 length equals 11 residues. Germline values: CDR1 WSHSY, CDR2 SAAADI. In nucleotides, the CDR3 is TGCGCCAGTAGTGCGGGACTAGCTTTGTTCTTC. Amino acids: CASSAGLALFF.

The J gene is TRBJ2-3, the V gene TRBV7-6; D is unclear. V was trimmed by 5 bases and J by 5 bases, leaving 11 bases between them. Germline-derived CDR1 and CDR2 are SGHVS and FNYEAQ. This CDR3 has 13 amino acids. Written as DNA, the CDR3 is TGTGCCAGCAGCCCCTGGGGTGGAGATACGCAGTATTTT. It specifies CASSPWGGDTQYF.

J is TRBJ2-7 and V is TRBV4-1; D ambiguous. CDR3 size: 16 residues. Trimming removed 0 bases at V and 2 bases at J, with 14 bases between. Per the germline V gene, CDR1 is MGHRA and CDR2 is YSYEKL. The CDR3 DNA is TGCGCCAGCAGCCAAGAAGTGTTGGGCAGTCCCTACGAGCAGTACTTC. Encoded protein: CASSQEVLGSPYEQYF.

This chain uses TRBV2 with TRBJ2-3; 9 bases line up with TRBD2. Germline CDR1 is SNHLY and CDR2 is FYNNEI. This CDR3 has 15 residues. The J segment lost 4 bases and the V segment lost 2 bases, leaving 4 bases of the junction unmatched. CDR3 residues: CASSELAGFSDTQYF. CDR3 DNA sequence: TGTGCCAGCAGTGAACTAGCGGGGTTCTCAGATACGCAGTATTTT.

In its sample, this clone was seen once. V and J are TRBV4-2 and TRBJ2-7; D gene ambiguous. CDR3 length: 15 amino acids. Germline-derived CDR1 and CDR2 are LGHNA and YNFKEQ. Trimming took 4 bases from V and 0 from J, leaving 13 bases between them. DNA for the CDR3: TGTGCCAGCAGCCCCGCGTCTAGATTCTCCTACGAGCAGTACTTC. As protein: CASSPASRFSYEQYF.

The genes are TRBV21-1 and TRBJ2-7; TRBD2, the D gene given by the table, was not confirmed from the DNA. TRBV21-1 counts as a pseudogene. This CDR3 region has 18 residues. The CDR3 protein is CASSKGQTGGEANDEQYF. The CDR3 DNA is TGTGCCAGCAGCAAAGGGCAAACGGGAGGAGAGGCAAACGACGAGCAGTACTTC.

The chain links TRBV30 to TRBJ2-7; TRBD1 matches 11 bases. This CDR3 has 16 residues. The junction had 8 bases not matched to a gene; V was cut back by 2 bases and J by 2 bases. Germline V gene sequence: CDR1 GTSNPN, CDR2 SVGIG (reference sequence). The CDR3 DNA reads TGTGCCTGGAGTTCCCCGGGGACAGGGGGACCCTACGAGCAGTACTTC. The encoded protein is CAWSSPGTGGPYEQYF.

The V gene is TRBV6-1, the J gene TRBJ2-7, with D uncertain. The length of the CDR3 is 17 residues. Trimming removed 0 bases from V and 4 bases from J, with 19 bases in between. Looked up from germline, CDR1 is MNHNS and CDR2 is SASEGT. As DNA, the CDR3 is TGTGCCAGCAGTGAAGCTCATCGGATCCGTGGGTTGTACGAGCAGTACTTC. It encodes CASSEAHRIRGLYEQYF.

The chain is built from TRBV5-1 and TRBJ1-5; 8 bases are a match to TRBD1. CDR3 length equals 16 residues. CDR1 and CDR2 from the germline V gene are SGHRS and YFSETQ. V was pared by 4 bases and J by 2 bases, with 8 bases of the junction left unmatched. The CDR3 spells CASSIGTGGGNQPQHF. The CDR3 DNA sequence: TGCGCCAGCAGCATTGGGACAGGTGGTGGCAATCAGCCCCAGCATTTT.

In this sample, this clone turned up once. This sequence joins TRBV28 and TRBJ2-1; D might be TRBD1 (7 bases). The CDR3 runs 14 residues. V shed 8 bases and J shed 4 bases, with 15 bases lying between them. Germline V gives CDR1 MDHEN, CDR2 SYDVKM. The CDR3 protein is CASRGTAIYNEQFF. The DNA for the CDR3 is TGTGCCAGCCGCGGGACAGCGATTTACAATGAGCAGTTCTTC.

V is TRBV11-2 and J is TRBJ2-1; no definite D call. With 1 base removed from V and 1 base from J, the gap between germline ends came to 11 bases. The CDR3 loop spans 16 amino acids. The germline V gene has CDR1 SGHAT and CDR2 FQNNGV. The DNA of the CDR3 is TGTGCCAGCAGCTTAGTCGTGTCCGATTCCTACAATGAGCAGTTCTTC. Translating gives CASSLVVSDSYNEQFF.

The chain couples TRBV18 to TRBJ2-5; TRBD2 is a possible D gene (5 bases). V was clipped by 2 bases and J by 5 bases, with 12 bases between them. The CDR3 contains 14 residues. Germline V lookup: CDR1 KGHSH, CDR2 LQKENI. The CDR3 sequence: CASSPNVGVETQYF. The CDR3 nucleotides read TGTGCCAGCTCACCAAACGTCGGGGTCGAGACCCAGTACTTC.

This rearrangement joins TRBV5-4 to TRBJ1-2; 10 bases match TRBD1. This CDR3 contains 19 residues. The ends lost 0 bases at V and 4 bases at J; junction bases unmatched: 15. The germline V gene encodes CDR1 SGHNT and CDR2 YYREEE (reference sequence). CDR3 loop: CASSLGRGTGADWGYGYTF. The CDR3 DNA reads as TGTGCCAGCAGCTTGGGTCGCGGGACAGGGGCCGATTGGGGCTATGGCTACACCTTC.

J is TRBJ2-1 and V is TRBV6-5, with TRBD2 matching 14 bases. V was clipped by 6 bases and J by 4 bases; unmatched bases: 2. CDR1 and CDR2 (germline): MNHEY, SVGAGI. The CDR3 has 15 residues. The CDR3 loop is CASRTSGREYNEQFF. As DNA, the CDR3 is TGTGCCAGCAGGACTAGCGGGAGGGAATACAATGAGCAGTTCTTC.

The chain carries TRBV27 and TRBJ1-4; D unclear. This CDR3 is 14 amino acids long. Trimming removed 2 bases from V and 7 bases from J, with 11 bases in between. From germline, CDR1 is MNHEY and CDR2 SMNVEV (reference sequence). CDR3 in amino acids: CASSLAPRVEKLFF. The CDR3 DNA reads as TGTGCCAGCAGTTTAGCCCCAAGGGTTGAAAAACTGTTTTTT.